What follows is one T cell receptor (beta chain) and its context. Its target is not known. Sequence at one end of the junction differs from germline and may be a read error. The authors amplified TCR beta CDR3 regions, and they did so from RNA transcripts for repertoire sequencing. HTBI primers were employed in first-round RT-PCR, then a second-round multiplex PCR followed. TCRdb analysed the multiplex PCR reads with MiXCR anew, one entry per CDR3 protein. The sample gives 900,000 to 1,200,000 distinct CDR3 sequences, roughly 35% of which show up once; 11% is in the top ten. Germline V gene lookup returns CDR1 SEHNR and CDR2 FQNEAQ (reference sequence). The CDR3 runs 15 residues. The sample originates from a study of Graves' ophthalmopathy and Graves' hyperthyroidism. General study findings and limits: A model built from 13 signatures distinguished ophthalmopathy from stable hyperthyroidism with 85% to 90% sensitivity and about 84% specificity. The blood repertoire also included most expanded thyroid clonotypes above 0.001 frequency.

The sequence derives from an adult man with Graves' hyperthyroidism. The chain links TRBV7-9 to TRBJ1-4, with TRBD1 as a possible D gene (6 bases). The sequenced sample was peripheral blood or thyroid tissue (not recorded which). Here the CDR3 DNA reads TGTGCCAACAGCCTACTACCGGGGGCAGACGAAAAACTGTTTTTT. It encodes CANSLLPGADEKLFF.